Following are 25 T cell receptor beta chains from one sample sequenced in a study of cytomegalovirus exposure and HLA in healthy donors. Data came from immunoSEQ multiplex PCR; TCRdb stores just in-frame clones and leaves some out. This sample has 200,000 to 300,000 clones, with 90% found just once. Specimen: PBMCs. The receptors stem from a woman in her 30s in good health and CMV-seronegative.

V and J are TRBV7-9 and TRBJ2-7; 10 bases map to TRBD2. This CDR3 comprises 15 residues. Trimming took 4 bases from V and 3 from J; bases not matched to a gene: 6. Germline CDR1 reads SEHNR; CDR2 reads FQNEAQ (reference sequence). The CDR3 region has the DNA TGTGCCAGCAGCTCACTAGCGGGATTGGTCTACGAGCAGTACTTC. The encoded protein is CASSSLAGLVYEQYF. Looking up the rest from reference TRBV7-9 and TRBJ2-7 gives the full variable domain: DTGVSQNPRHKITKRGQNVTFRCDPISEHNRLYWYRQTLGQGPEFLTYFQNEAQLEKSRLLSDRFSAERPKGSFSTLEIQRTEQGDSAMYLCASSSLAGLVYEQYFGPGTRLTVT.

V gene TRBV4-3 combines with J gene TRBJ2-7; 7 bases align to TRBD2. The CDR3 sequence is 17 residues long. Per the germline V gene, CDR1 is LGHNA and CDR2 is YSLEER. The V gene end was trimmed by 4 bases and the J gene end by 2 bases; junction bases not matched to a gene: 14. This CDR3 is CASSRNPGLSPTYEQYF. CDR3 nucleotide sequence: TGCGCCAGCAGCCGGAACCCGGGACTATCCCCTACCTACGAGCAGTACTTC.

The genes are TRBV19 and TRBJ2-1, with 7 bases fitting TRBD2. CDR3 length equals 16 residues. The V segment lost 6 bases and the J segment 0 bases; nucleotides outside the gene matches: 8. In germline, CDR1 is LNHDA, CDR2 SQIVND (reference sequence). The CDR3 DNA reads TGTGCCAGTAGCCGAGCGGGGCCAAGCTCCTACAATGAGCAGTTCTTC. Its translation: CASSRAGPSSYNEQFF.

The rearrangement links TRBV27 to TRBJ2-5; D may be TRBD2 (6 bases). The CDR3 totals 19 residues. Germline V lookup: CDR1 MNHEY, CDR2 SMNVEV (reference sequence). The V gene lost 8 bases and the J gene lost 4 bases, with 32 bases spanning the gap. The CDR3 reads CASRSPLRGAGKKGETQYF. CDR3 nucleotide sequence: TGTGCCAGCCGGAGCCCCTTGAGGGGAGCGGGCAAAAAGGGAGAGACCCAGTACTTC.

CDR3 nucleotides: TGTGCCAGCAGTTTATCGGACGGCCAGCCCCAGCATTTT. Translating gives CASSLSDGQPQHF. J is TRBJ1-5 and V is TRBV27; D remains ambiguous. Germline-derived CDR1 and CDR2 are MNHEY and SMNVEV (reference sequence). The CDR3 sequence is 13 residues long. V was trimmed by 0 bases and J by 7 bases, leaving 7 bases between them.

The V gene is TRBV28, the J gene TRBJ2-3; D not certain. This CDR3 spans 12 amino acids. V gave up 2 bases and J gave up 7 bases, with 7 bases separating them. Germline CDR1 and CDR2: MDHEN and SYDVKM. This chain's CDR3 is CASSLSGHTQYF. CDR3 nucleotides: TGTGCCAGCAGTTTAAGTGGGCATACGCAGTATTTT.

The chain is built from TRBV7-2 and TRBJ2-7, with D uncertain. Germline V gene sequence: CDR1 SGHTA, CDR2 FQGNSA. V dropped 1 base and J dropped 6 bases, with 10 bases sitting between them. The CDR3 is made up of 13 amino acids. Written as DNA, the CDR3 is TGTGCCAGCAGCTTAGTTTTAGTATCCGAGCAGTACTTC. Translating it yields CASSLVLVSEQYF.

This clone is a singleton in its sample. J is TRBJ1-3 and V is TRBV5-1, with D unclear. CDR1 SGHRS and CDR2 YFSETQ come from the germline V gene. The length of the CDR3 is 13 residues. V lost 4 bases to trimming and J lost 1 base, with 6 bases between them. CDR3 nucleotide sequence: TGCGCCAGCAGCCTTGGATCTGGAAACACCATATATTTT. This translates into CASSLGSGNTIYF.

The chain carries TRBV4-3 and TRBJ2-7; D gene unclear. Trimming left V 1 base short and J 1 base short, with 11 bases between. Germline assignment: CDR1 LGHNA and CDR2 YSLEER. CDR3 length: 15 amino acids. CDR3 in amino acids: CASSQGAGFSYEQYF. The CDR3 DNA follows: TGCGCCAGCAGCCAAGGGGCAGGATTTTCCTACGAGCAGTACTTC.

The rearrangement uses TRBV5-4 and TRBJ2-5; no clear D gene. The germline CDR1 and CDR2 sequences are SGHNT and YYREEE (reference sequence). The CDR3 extends over 15 amino acids. V was shortened by 3 bases and J by 2 bases, with 14 bases between the two germline ends. The chain's CDR3 is CASSSLQVGQETQYF. CDR3 sequence (DNA): TGTGCCAGCAGCTCTCTCCAGGTGGGGCAAGAGACCCAGTACTTC.

This chain connects TRBV19 to TRBJ2-3; 7 bases line up with TRBD1. The CDR3 length is 14 residues. J gave up 4 bases and V 5 bases, and 6 bases lay outside the gene matches. CDR1 and CDR2 from the germline V gene are LNHDA and SQIVND (reference sequence). The CDR3 DNA follows: TGTGCCAGTAGTTCGACAGGGTTGGCAGATACGCAGTATTTT. Protein product: CASSSTGLADTQYF.

The CDR3: CASSFTRTSGRLSYNEQFF. Written as DNA, the CDR3 is TGTGCCAGCAGCTTTACTAGGACTAGCGGCCGCCTCTCCTACAATGAGCAGTTCTTC. V is TRBV11-3 and J is TRBJ2-1; 10 bases line up with TRBD2. The CDR3 consists of 19 residues. The V gene end was trimmed by 3 bases and the J gene end by 0 bases; junction bases not matched to a gene: 11. Germline-derived CDR1 and CDR2 are SGHNT and YENEEA.

V usage is TRBV7-3 and J usage is TRBJ2-1; weak D call: TRBD1 (8 bases). Trimming pared 5 bases from V and 7 bases from J, leaving 18 bases between. CDR1 is SGHTA, CDR2 FQGTGA, per germline. CDR3 length equals 15 residues. The CDR3 spells CASSVNGQGGNEQFF. CDR3 sequence (DNA): TGTGCCAGCAGCGTAAACGGACAGGGAGGGAATGAGCAGTTCTTC. Complete variable domain (other parts from reference TRBV7-3 and TRBJ2-1): GAGVSQTPSNKVTEKGKYVELRCDPISGHTALYWYRQSLGQGPEFLIYFQGTGAADDSGLPNDRFFAVRPEGSVSTLKIQRTERGDSAVYLCASSVNGQGGNEQFFGPGTRLTVL.

On this clone: Within the sample, other DNA sequences also encode this same CDR3. The rearrangement uses TRBV6-5 and TRBJ2-7; TRBD1 agrees at 7 bases. This CDR3 comprises 12 residues. The germline gives CDR1 MNHEY, CDR2 SVGAGI. The trim removed 2 bases at V and 8 bases at J, leaving 3 bases unmatched. This CDR3 reads CASSYDREKQYF. The CDR3, as DNA: TGTGCCAGCAGTTACGACAGGGAGAAGCAGTACTTC.

This chain connects TRBV6-4 to TRBJ1-1; TRBD1 agrees at 7 bases. Germline V gene lookup returns CDR1 MRHNA and CDR2 SNTAGT. Trimming took 3 bases from V and 1 from J; bases not matched to a gene: 2. CDR3 length: 14 residues. This CDR3 reads CASSESGGNTEAFF. In DNA, the CDR3 is TGTGCCAGCAGTGAATCAGGGGGGAACACTGAAGCTTTCTTT.

V gene TRBV30 combines with J gene TRBJ2-1; maybe TRBD2 (5 bases). The CDR3 consists of 15 residues. Deletions cut 1 base from V and 4 bases from J, with 14 bases between. Germline-derived CDR1 and CDR2 are GTSNPN and SVGIG (reference sequence). As DNA, the CDR3 is TGTGCCTGGAGTGCGCTTAGGAGGTCGTACAATGAGCAGTTCTTC. It translates to CAWSALRRSYNEQFF.

The gene calls are TRBV7-9 and TRBJ2-2, with TRBD2 as a possible D gene (6 bases). Germline V CDR1 and CDR2: SEHNR, FQNEAQ (reference sequence). The CDR3 consists of 15 residues. Trimming left V 0 bases short and J 7 bases short, with 12 bases between. CDR3 bases: TGTGCCAGCAGCTTAGCGGAGGGAAATGGCGGGGAGCTGTTTTTT. Its protein is CASSLAEGNGGELFF.

The rearrangement uses TRBV6-6 and TRBJ1-1, with D maybe TRBD1 (6 bases). V shed 3 bases and J shed 2 bases, with 10 bases lying between them. The CDR3 has 14 amino acids. Germline values: CDR1 MNHNY, CDR2 SVGAGI (reference sequence). The CDR3 sequence: CASSYRGANTEAFF. In nucleotides, the CDR3 is TGTGCCAGCAGTTATAGGGGGGCTAACACTGAAGCTTTCTTT.

The V call is TRBV11-2, the J call TRBJ2-1, with 8 bases matching TRBD2. J was trimmed by 4 bases and V by 0 bases; bases with no gene match: 2. Germline V gives CDR1 SGHAT, CDR2 FQNNGV. CDR3 length equals 15 residues. DNA for the CDR3: TGTGCCAGCAGCTTAGAAGGGACTAGTTACAATGAGCAGTTCTTC. As protein: CASSLEGTSYNEQFF.

The sample holds one count of this clone. The chain is built from TRBV11-3 and TRBJ2-7; D not resolved. This CDR3 region has 12 residues. V was cut by 0 bases and J by 4 bases, with 4 bases left in between. Germline loops: CDR1 SGHNT, CDR2 YENEEA. The CDR3 protein is CASSLDAYEQYF. CDR3 coding DNA: TGTGCCAGCAGCTTAGATGCATACGAGCAGTACTTC.

V is TRBV25-1 and J is TRBJ1-4; D unclear. This CDR3 contains 16 residues. The germline V and J ends were trimmed by 2 bases and 1 base, with 11 bases remaining between them. The germline V gene has CDR1 MGHDK and CDR2 SYGVNS. The CDR3 DNA reads TGTGCCAGCAGTGAAGTCATGACGGGAACTAATGAAAAACTGTTTTTT. Protein product: CASSEVMTGTNEKLFF.

The chain links TRBV28 to TRBJ2-7; maybe TRBD1 (6 bases). Germline CDR1 reads MDHEN; CDR2 reads SYDVKM. This CDR3 has 14 residues. V lost 8 bases, J lost 0 bases, and 14 bases lay in between. CDR3 sequence (DNA): TGTGCCAGCCAAGACAGGTCACGCTCCTACGAGCAGTACTTC. Protein sequence: CASQDRSRSYEQYF.

The V call is TRBV7-9, the J call TRBJ2-3; TRBD1 matches 10 bases. The CDR3 length is 16 residues. From germline, CDR1 is SEHNR and CDR2 FQNEAQ (reference sequence). J was trimmed by 4 bases and V by 7 bases; bases with no gene match: 11. Written as DNA, the CDR3 is TGTGCCAGCACCCCCCTCAAGGGGACAGGGGCAGATACGCAGTATTTT. It specifies CASTPLKGTGADTQYF.

As DNA, the CDR3 is TGTGCCAGCAGTTCCCAGCGGGAGGCGAAACCGTACGAGCAGTACTTC. Its protein product is CASSSQREAKPYEQYF. The rearrangement uses TRBV11-2 and TRBJ2-7; 9 nucleotides line up with TRBD2. With V trimmed by 6 bases and J by 4 bases, 13 bases remained unmatched. This CDR3 region has 16 residues. Germline V gene lookup returns CDR1 SGHAT and CDR2 FQNNGV.

The rearrangement links TRBV27 to TRBJ2-1, with D perhaps TRBD1 (5 bases). Germline CDR1 is MNHEY and CDR2 is SMNVEV (reference sequence). Trimming shortened V by 6 bases and J by 5 bases, and 14 bases separated the two germline ends. This CDR3 has 14 residues. The CDR3: CASRLGLRNNEQFF. CDR3 nucleotides: TGTGCCAGCAGGTTGGGGCTACGGAACAATGAGCAGTTCTTC.